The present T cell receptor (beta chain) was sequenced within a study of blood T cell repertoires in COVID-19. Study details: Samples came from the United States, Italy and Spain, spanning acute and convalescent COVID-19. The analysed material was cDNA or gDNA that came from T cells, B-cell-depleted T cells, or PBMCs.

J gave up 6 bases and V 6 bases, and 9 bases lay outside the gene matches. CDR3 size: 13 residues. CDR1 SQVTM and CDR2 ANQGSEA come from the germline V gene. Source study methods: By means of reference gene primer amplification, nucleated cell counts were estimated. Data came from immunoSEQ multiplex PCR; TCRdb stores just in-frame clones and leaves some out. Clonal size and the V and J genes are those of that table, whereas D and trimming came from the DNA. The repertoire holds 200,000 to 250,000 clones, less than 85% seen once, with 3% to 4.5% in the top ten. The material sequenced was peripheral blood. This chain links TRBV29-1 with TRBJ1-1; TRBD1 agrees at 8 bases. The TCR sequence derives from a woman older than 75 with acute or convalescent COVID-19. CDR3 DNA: TGCAGCGTGCGGACAGGGAACGTCGCTGAAGCTTTCTTT. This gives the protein CSVRTGNVAEAFF. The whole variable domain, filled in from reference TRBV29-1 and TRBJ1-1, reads SAVISQKPSRDICQRGTSLTIQCQVDSQVTMMFWYRQQPGQSLTLIATANQGSEATYESGFVIDKFPISRPNLTFSTLTVSNMSPEDSSIYLCSVRTGNVAEAFFGQGTRLTVV.